A selection of T cell receptor beta chains follows, all from one sample in a study of T cells in Graves' hyperthyroidism and ophthalmopathy. TCRdb ran MiXCR on the multiplex PCR reads and lists one entry per CDR3 protein. The sample yields fewer than 200,000 distinct CDR3 sequences, approximately 17% seen once. The material sequenced was blood. These receptors originate from a woman between 45 and 60 years old with Graves' hyperthyroidism. The CDR3 runs from the conserved cysteine through the conserved F or W. Fields, in order: V gene, clone size, J gene, D gene, CDR3 protein, CDR3 DNA. The D gene is left open where the match is weak. A clone size is listed for some rows: how often the clone was seen (once, few, many), or a class if it is expanded.

V: TRBV15; size: many; J: TRBJ1-4; D: NA; CDR3: CATGSPNEKLFF; DNA: TGTGCCACGGGGAGTCCTAATGAAAAACTGTTTTTT
V: TRBV6-5; size: many; J: TRBJ1-6; D: NA; CDR3: CASSFESSYNSPLHF; DNA: TGTGCCAGCAGTTTCGAGAGCTCCTATAATTCACCCCTCCACTTT
V: TRBV4-2; size: NA; J: TRBJ2-3; D: NA; CDR3: CASSQGLGVAPDTQYF; DNA: TGTGCCAGCAGCCAAGGTCTGGGGGTAGCCCCAGATACGCAGTATTTT
V: TRBV12-3/TRBV12-4; size: NA; J: TRBJ1-4; D: NA; CDR3: CASRSGGAGNEKLFF; DNA: TGTGCCAGCAGGTCCGGGGGCGCGGGTAATGAAAAACTGTTTTTT
V: TRBV3-2; size: many; J: TRBJ1-1; D: NA; CDR3: CASSQEKNGTMNTEAFF; DNA: TGTGCCAGCAGCCAAGAGAAGAACGGCACCATGAACACTGAAGCTTTCTTT
V: TRBV2; size: many; J: TRBJ1-2; D: TRBD1; CDR3: CASSGGGTGDGYTF; DNA: TGTGCCAGCAGTGGGGGGGGGACAGGGGATGGCTACACCTTC
V: TRBV20-1; size: many; J: TRBJ1-1; D: TRBD1; CDR3: CSAREGTGIPEAFF; DNA: TGCAGTGCTAGAGAAGGGACAGGGATCCCTGAAGCTTTCTTT
V: TRBV7-3; size: NA; J: TRBJ1-6; D: NA; CDR3: CASSLIYSFVYNSPLHF; DNA: TGTGCCAGCAGCTTAATTTATAGTTTCGTGTATAATTCACCCCTCCACTTT
V: TRBV19; size: NA; J: TRBJ1-1; D: NA; CDR3: CASTFPGQANTEAFF; DNA: TGTGCCAGCACCTTTCCGGGGCAGGCGAACACTGAAGCTTTCTTT
V: TRBV29-1; size: few; J: TRBJ1-2; D: NA; CDR3: CSVYTAGDGYTF; DNA: TGCAGCGTGTATACGGCCGGCGACGGCTACACCTTC
V: TRBV28; size: NA; J: TRBJ1-1; D: NA; CDR3: CASSSGTGEAFF; DNA: TGTGCCAGCAGTTCGGGAACCGGTGAAGCTTTCTTT
V: TRBV29-1; size: many; J: TRBJ2-3; D: TRBD2; CDR3: CSVPTSGTTDTQYF; DNA: TGCAGCGTTCCCACTAGCGGAACCACAGATACGCAGTATTTT
V: TRBV3-1; size: NA; J: TRBJ1-1; D: NA; CDR3: CASSHLPGRNTEASF; DNA: TGTGCCAGCAGCCACCTCCCTGGCAGGAACACTGAAGCTTCCTTT
V: TRBV15; size: many; J: TRBJ2-2; D: TRBD1; CDR3: CATSRGQGRGELFF; DNA: TGTGCCACCAGCAGAGGACAGGGGCGCGGGGAGCTGTTTTTT
V: TRBV13; size: many; J: TRBJ2-7; D: NA; CDR3: CASSPRQKTYEQYF; DNA: TGTGCCAGCAGCCCGAGACAGAAAACCTACGAGCAGTACTTC
V: TRBV19; size: many; J: TRBJ1-2; D: TRBD1; CDR3: CASSILDRAGGYTF; DNA: TGTGCCAGTAGTATCTTGGACAGGGCGGGTGGCTACACCTTC
V: TRBV5-1; size: many; J: TRBJ2-5; D: NA; CDR3: CASSLTEETQYF; DNA: TGCGCCAGCAGCTTGACCGAAGAGACCCAGTACTTC
V: TRBV5-8; size: NA; J: TRBJ1-1; D: TRBD1; CDR3: CASSNDRGMQNAEAFF; DNA: TGTGCCAGCAGCAACGACAGGGGAATGCAGAACGCTGAAGCTTTCTTT
V: TRBV5-4; size: NA; J: TRBJ2-3; D: NA; CDR3: CASGFGRGDTQYF; DNA: TGTGCCAGCGGCTTTGGTCGTGGGGATACGCAGTATTTT
V: TRBV15; size: few; J: TRBJ2-1; D: NA; CDR3: CATSREIASIKSSYNEQFF; DNA: TGTGCCACCAGCAGAGAAATAGCTAGCATAAAAAGCTCCTACAATGAGCAGTTCTTC
V: TRBV20-1; size: many; J: TRBJ1-1; D: TRBD1; CDR3: CSARDRWSRQGARLDTEAFF; DNA: TGCAGTGCTAGAGATCGTTGGAGTAGACAGGGGGCGCGGTTGGACACTGAAGCTTTCTTT
V: TRBV19; size: many; J: TRBJ1-1; D: NA; CDR3: CASTWGAAEAFF; DNA: TGTGCCAGTACCTGGGGGGCCGCTGAAGCTTTCTTT
V: TRBV7-3; size: few; J: TRBJ1-1; D: NA; CDR3: CASSVRGKNTEAFF; DNA: TGTGCCAGCAGCGTCAGGGGTAAGAACACTGAAGCTTTCTTT
V: TRBV5-1; size: many; J: TRBJ2-3; D: NA; CDR3: CASSPGQRTDTQYF; DNA: TGCGCCAGCAGCCCGGGACAACGCACAGATACGCAGTATTTT
V: TRBV7-2; size: many; J: TRBJ1-1; D: NA; CDR3: CASSSRNFNTEAFF; DNA: TGTGCCAGCAGCTCTCGAAACTTTAACACTGAAGCTTTCTTT
V: TRBV7-2; size: NA; J: TRBJ1-2; D: NA; CDR3: CASRGRDTNYGYTF; DNA: TGTGCCAGCAGGGGCCGGGACACCAACTATGGCTACACCTTC
V: TRBV6-2/TRBV6-3; size: many; J: TRBJ1-5; D: TRBD1; CDR3: CASSYSRTGPFNQPQHF; DNA: TGTGCCAGCAGTTACTCAAGGACAGGGCCTTTCAATCAGCCCCAGCATTTT
V: TRBV15; size: many; J: TRBJ1-3; D: NA; CDR3: CATSRDDGGNTIYF; DNA: TGTGCCACCAGCAGAGACGACGGTGGAAACACCATATATTTT
V: TRBV3-1; size: many; J: TRBJ2-1; D: TRBD2; CDR3: CASSPYLGSSGSYNEQFF; DNA: TGTGCCAGCAGCCCCTACTTAGGGTCTAGCGGCTCCTACAATGAGCAGTTCTTC
V: TRBV20-1; size: many; J: TRBJ2-3; D: NA; CDR3: CSAISWRENTDTQYF; DNA: TGCAGTGCTATTAGCTGGCGGGAAAACACAGATACGCAGTATTTT
V: TRBV7-9; size: many; J: TRBJ1-2; D: TRBD1; CDR3: CAGSPYRGDGYTF; DNA: TGTGCCGGCAGCCCTTACAGGGGAGACGGCTACACCTTC
V: TRBV4-2; size: few; J: TRBJ2-5; D: TRBD2; CDR3: CASSQDRGGQETQYF; DNA: TGTGCCAGCAGCCAAGATCGGGGGGGCCAAGAGACCCAGTACTTC
V: TRBV28; size: few; J: TRBJ2-5; D: TRBD2; CDR3: CASSSLGLEETQYF; DNA: TGTGCCAGCAGCTCCCTGGGACTAGAAGAGACCCAGTACTTC